The source of this TCR beta chain is a study of shared clonotypes between healthy human individuals. The CDR3 loop spans 14 amino acids. The V and J ends lost 4 bases and 0 bases respectively, with 9 bases between them. Looked up from germline, CDR1 is SGHRS and CDR2 is YFSETQ. Libraries were prepared by immunoSEQ multiplex PCR; TCRdb keeps only in-frame clonotypes and omits some of them. The table lists 1 million to 1.3 million clones, roughly 74% of them singletons. Source material: memory CD4+ T cells from PBMCs. Regarding subset: CD45RA-negative fraction. This chain connects TRBV5-1 to TRBJ2-3, with D hard to call. This receptor was obtained from a man younger than 35 in good health. Some clones in this sample may be carry-over from other donors' samples. The CDR3 nucleotides are TGCGCCAGCAGCCCAGGACGGAGCACAGATACGCAGTATTTT. Its protein is CASSPGRSTDTQYF.